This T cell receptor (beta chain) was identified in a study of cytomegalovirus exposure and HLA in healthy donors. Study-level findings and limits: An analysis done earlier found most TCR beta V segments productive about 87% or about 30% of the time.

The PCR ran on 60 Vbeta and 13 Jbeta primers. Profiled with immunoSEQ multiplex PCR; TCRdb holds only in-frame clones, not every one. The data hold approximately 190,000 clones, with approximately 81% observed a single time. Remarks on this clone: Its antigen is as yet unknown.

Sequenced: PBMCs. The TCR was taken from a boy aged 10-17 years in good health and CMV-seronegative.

The DNA of the CDR3 is TGTGCCTGGAAAGGCGGAAAGTACGAGCAGTACTTC. It translates to CAWKGGKYEQYF. V and J are TRBV30 and TRBJ2-7; D gene ambiguous. The CDR3 is made up of 12 amino acids. V was clipped by 4 bases and J by 4 bases, with 11 bases between them. In germline, CDR1 is GTSNPN, CDR2 SVGIG (reference sequence).